This T cell receptor beta chain was observed in a study of blood T cell repertoires in COVID-19 (dated by TCRdb to the early 2020s). In the study overall: The collaborator samples originated in the United States, Italy and Spain and spanned the acute and convalescent phases of COVID-19. The material from the prospective study consisted of cDNA or gDNA derived from T cells, B-cell-depleted T cells, or PBMCs. Where HLA class I and class II types were available, the types were taken from metadata supplied by the sample provider, not from assay-based typing. The sample metadata nearly always contained a de-identified subject ID, COVID-19 status, age in years and sex. Subjects who had been exposed to COVID-19, were actively infected with it, or had recovered from it provided the deeply sampled blood TCRbeta repertoires that made up the dataset. The repertoires were released in a freely available public database intended as a resource for research on the immune response to SARS-CoV-2. The samples were drawn from two sources: the first 160 participants of the ongoing ImmuneRACE study, and approximately 1,300 subjects contributed by 6 global collaborators. General study outcomes and caveats: The quantity of clinical and demographic metadata differed by source and by participant and was supplied without curation.

In regard to this clone: Its recognized antigen is unknown. Qualities for individual bases were not recorded, and no much larger clone is one base off.

In the prospective study, participants were roughly 18 to 100 years old, resided in 25 or so geographic areas of the United States, and were enrolled through a virtual design. To assign participants to cohorts, the prospective study relied on clinical history that participants themselves reported in a screening survey and a study questionnaire. Recovered participants in ImmuneRACE Cohort 3 were defined by two consecutive negative NP/OP PCR tests, clearance by a healthcare professional, or resolution of symptoms. In the prospective study, whole blood, serum and a nasopharyngeal or oropharyngeal swab were collected from each participant by mobile phlebotomists. Additional blood draws and questionnaires over an approximately 2-month period could optionally be provided by prospective study participants. Prospective study blood samples were shipped either frozen or at room temperature before DNA extraction.

From the cysteine through the phenylalanine, the CDR3 covers 12 amino acids. The CDR3 DNA has 36 bases and is translated from base 1. According to the germline V gene, CDR1 reads KGHDR and CDR2 reads SFDVKD. Trimming at the junction amounts to 4 bases on V and 7 bases on J, and the germline ends lie 9 bases apart. TCRbeta CDR3 regions were amplified from genomic DNA using the immunoSEQ Assay, a bias-controlled multiplex PCR. Under the source paper's analysis protocol: Within the assay, amplification of reference gene primers was used to estimate how many nucleated cells each sample contained. To quantify the absolute abundance of each unique TCRbeta CDR3 rearrangement, sequence reads were collapsed and filtered. Productive Simpson clonality was computed per sample as the square root of Simpson's diversity index over productive rearrangements. The clones in this table, taken by TCRdb from immuneACCESS, are in-frame only. Not every clone is retained; where verified, under half of the shortfall comes from an unresolved V gene, and the cause of the rest is unknown. V, J and clone size reflect that table, while D and trimming were determined from the DNA. A total of a few hundred thousand clones appear in this sample, more than 75% of them only once. The leading ten clones occupy roughly 9.4% of the sample.

This TCR came from a woman aged 45-65 years who had recovered from COVID-19. The chain uses TRBV24-1 and TRBJ1-1, with the D gene call left open. The sample was PBMCs or T cells enriched from blood (not recorded which). The nucleotides read TGTGCCACCAGTGACAACTACGGTGAAGCTTTCTTT. The resulting protein is CATSDNYGEAFF.